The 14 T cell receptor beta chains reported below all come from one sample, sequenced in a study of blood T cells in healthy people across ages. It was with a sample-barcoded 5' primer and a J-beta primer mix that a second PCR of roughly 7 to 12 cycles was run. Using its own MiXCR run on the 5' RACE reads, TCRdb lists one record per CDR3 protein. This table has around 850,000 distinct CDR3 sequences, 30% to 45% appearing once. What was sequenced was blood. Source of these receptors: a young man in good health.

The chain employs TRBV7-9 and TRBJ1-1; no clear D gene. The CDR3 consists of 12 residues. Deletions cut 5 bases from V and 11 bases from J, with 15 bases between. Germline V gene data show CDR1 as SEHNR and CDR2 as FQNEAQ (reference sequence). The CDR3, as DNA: TGTGCCAGCAGCCCCGGCGGATTGGGTGCTTTCTTT. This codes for CASSPGGLGAFF.

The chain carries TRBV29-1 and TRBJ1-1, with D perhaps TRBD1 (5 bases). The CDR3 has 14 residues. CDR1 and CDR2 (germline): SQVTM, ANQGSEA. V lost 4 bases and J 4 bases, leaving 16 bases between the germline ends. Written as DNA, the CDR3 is TGCAGCGTTGGGGGCGGGGCAGGACCCACTGAAGCTTTCTTT. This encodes CSVGGGAGPTEAFF.

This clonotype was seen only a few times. CDR3: CASSLNGGADQPQHF. The DNA for the CDR3 is TGCGCCAGCAGCTTAAACGGCGGGGCGGATCAGCCCCAGCATTTT. The chain employs TRBV5-1 and TRBJ1-5, with D maybe TRBD1 (5 bases). The CDR3 spans 15 residues. The V gene lost 2 bases and the J gene lost 5 bases, with 14 bases spanning the gap. CDR1 and CDR2 from the germline V gene are SGHRS and YFSETQ.

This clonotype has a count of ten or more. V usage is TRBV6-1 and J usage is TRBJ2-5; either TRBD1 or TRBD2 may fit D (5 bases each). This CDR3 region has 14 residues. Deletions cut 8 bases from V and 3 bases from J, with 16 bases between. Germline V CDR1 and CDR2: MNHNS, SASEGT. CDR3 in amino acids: CASSRGPSKETQYF. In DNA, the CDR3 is TGTGCCAGCTCGAGGGGACCTTCTAAAGAGACCCAGTACTTC.

CDR3 in amino acids: CASSYGPGTHITKNIQYF. In DNA form, the CDR3 reads TGTGCCAGCAGTTATGGCCCGGGCACCCATATAACCAAAAACATTCAGTACTTC. The V and J genes are TRBV28 and TRBJ2-4, with no clear D. V gave up 4 bases and J gave up 2 bases, with 21 bases separating them. The CDR3 is 18 amino acids. Germline CDR1 MDHEN, CDR2 SYDVKM.

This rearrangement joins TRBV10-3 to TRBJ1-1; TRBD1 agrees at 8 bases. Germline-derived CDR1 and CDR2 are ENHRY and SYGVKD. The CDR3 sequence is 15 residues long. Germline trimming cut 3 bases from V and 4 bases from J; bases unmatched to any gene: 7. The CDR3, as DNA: TGTGCCATCAGTGATGGACAGGGTGGGATCACTGAAGCTTTCTTT. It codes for CAISDGQGGITEAFF.

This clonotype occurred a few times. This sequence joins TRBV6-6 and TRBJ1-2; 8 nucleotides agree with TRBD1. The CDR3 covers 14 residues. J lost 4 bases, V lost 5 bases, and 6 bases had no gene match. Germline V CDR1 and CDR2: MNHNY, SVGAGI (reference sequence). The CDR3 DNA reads TGTGCCAGCAGTACGGGACAGGCGAGCTATGGCTACACCTTC. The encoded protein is CASSTGQASYGYTF.

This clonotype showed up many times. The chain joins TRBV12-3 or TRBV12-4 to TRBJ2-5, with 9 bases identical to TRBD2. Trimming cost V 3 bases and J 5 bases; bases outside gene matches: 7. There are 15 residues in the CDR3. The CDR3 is CASSFLAGRRETQYF. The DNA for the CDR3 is TGTGCCAGCAGTTTCCTAGCGGGGCGTAGGGAGACCCAGTACTTC.

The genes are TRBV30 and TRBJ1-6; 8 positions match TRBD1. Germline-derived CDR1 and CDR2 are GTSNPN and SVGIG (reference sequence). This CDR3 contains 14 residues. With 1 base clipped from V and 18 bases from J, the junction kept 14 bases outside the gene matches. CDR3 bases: TGTGCCTGGAGTGGGACAGGGTTTGATTCACCCTCCCACTTT. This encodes CAWSGTGFDSPSHF.

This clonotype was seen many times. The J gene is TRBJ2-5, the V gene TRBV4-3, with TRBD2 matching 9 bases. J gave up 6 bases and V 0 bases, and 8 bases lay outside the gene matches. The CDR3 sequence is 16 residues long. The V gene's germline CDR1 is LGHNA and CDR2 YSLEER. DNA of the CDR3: TGCGCCAGCAGCCAAGATTTGGCGGGGGGGAGAAAGACCCAGTACTTC. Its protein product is CASSQDLAGGRKTQYF.

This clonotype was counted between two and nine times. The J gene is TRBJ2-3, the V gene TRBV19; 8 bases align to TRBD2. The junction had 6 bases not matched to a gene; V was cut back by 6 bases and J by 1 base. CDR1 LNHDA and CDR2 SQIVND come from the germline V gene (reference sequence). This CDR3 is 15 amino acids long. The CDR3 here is CASRGRAGGTDTQYF. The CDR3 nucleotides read TGTGCCAGTAGGGGCCGAGCGGGGGGCACAGATACGCAGTATTTT.

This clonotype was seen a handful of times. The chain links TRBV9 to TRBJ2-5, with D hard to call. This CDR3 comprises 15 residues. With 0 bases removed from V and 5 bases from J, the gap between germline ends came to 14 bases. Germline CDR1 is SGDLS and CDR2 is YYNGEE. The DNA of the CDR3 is TGTGCCAGCAGCGTAGCGCACAGCCGCCGGGAGACCCAGTACTTC. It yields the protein CASSVAHSRRETQYF.

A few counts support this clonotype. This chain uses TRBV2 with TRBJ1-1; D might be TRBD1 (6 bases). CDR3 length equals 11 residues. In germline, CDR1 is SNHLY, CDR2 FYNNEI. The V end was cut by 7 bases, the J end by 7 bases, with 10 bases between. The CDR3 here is CASKGGHEAFF. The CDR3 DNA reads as TGTGCCAGCAAGGGGGGGCATGAAGCTTTCTTT. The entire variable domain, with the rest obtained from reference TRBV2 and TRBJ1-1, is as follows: EPEVTQTPSHQVTQMGQEVILRCVPISNHLYFYWYRQILGQKVEFLVSFYNNEISEKSEIFDDQFSVERPDGSNFTLKIRSTKLEDSAMYFCASKGGHEAFFGQGTRLTVV.

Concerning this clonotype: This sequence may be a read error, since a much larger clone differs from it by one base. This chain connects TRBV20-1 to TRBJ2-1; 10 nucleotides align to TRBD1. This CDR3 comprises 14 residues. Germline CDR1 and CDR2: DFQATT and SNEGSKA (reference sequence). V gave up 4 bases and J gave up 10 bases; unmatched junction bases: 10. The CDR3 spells CSANSPTGGYEQFF. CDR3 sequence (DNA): TGCAGTGCTAACTCACCGACAGGGGGCTACGAGCAGTTCTTC.